These T cell receptor beta chains were read from a single sample in a study of human T cells and chemical hapten exposure. MiXCR, applied by TCRdb to the 5' RACE reads, yields one record per CDR3 protein. The table shows about 140,000 distinct CDR3 sequences, with about 4.3% occurring only once. Source of these receptors: a female donor in good health. Each CDR3 is given with its conserved first and last residue. The order of the fields is D gene, V gene, J gene, clone size, CDR3 DNA, CDR3 protein. The D gene is left open where the match is weak. The size field reads once, few or many counts, or a class when the clone is expanded.

NA	TRBV7-9	TRBJ2-5	many	TGTGCCAGCAGCCTGGGCCACCCGGTCGGAGAGACCCAGTACTTC	CASSLGHPVGETQYF
NA	TRBV11-2	TRBJ2-3	many	TGTGCCAGCAGCCCCCGGAGGAGTTCTCGGGTCGATACGCAGTATTTT	CASSPRRSSRVDTQYF
NA	TRBV18	TRBJ1-5	many	TGTGCCAGCTCACCCCTTAATCCGGGGGGAGGGAATCAGCCCCAGCATTTT	CASSPLNPGGGNQPQHF
NA	TRBV27	TRBJ2-6	many	TGTGCCAGCACCTCACGGGGAGGGGGCTCTGGGGCCAACGTCCTGACTTTC	CASTSRGGGSGANVLTF
NA	TRBV6-2/TRBV6-3	TRBJ1-1	many	TGTGCCAGCAGTTACTCGATCCTCCGGGGGAACACTGAAGCTTTCTTT	CASSYSILRGNTEAFF
NA	TRBV19	TRBJ1-6	many	TGTGCCAGTAGTATAGCAGATTCACCCCTCCACTTT	CASSIADSPLHF
NA	TRBV13	TRBJ1-2	few	TGTGCCAGCAGCTTAGACCTAGGCGGAGCTGACTATGGCTACACCTTC	CASSLDLGGADYGYTF
TRBD1	TRBV18	TRBJ1-1	few	TGTGCCAGCTCACCACCGAACAGGGGGGGCACTGAAGCTTTCTTT	CASSPPNRGGTEAFF
NA	TRBV6-1	TRBJ2-7	many	TGTGCCAGCAGTGGTTTTACGAGCAACGAGCAGTACTTC	CASSGFTSNEQYF
NA	TRBV11-2	TRBJ1-1	many	TGTGCCAGCAGCTTAAACGCCAGGGGAGGGCAGGGCACTGAAGCTTTCTTT	CASSLNARGGQGTEAFF
NA	TRBV4-2	TRBJ1-1	few	TGTGCCAGCAGCCAAGAGAGGTCCCTTCGAGCTTTCTTT	CASSQERSLRAFF
TRBD2	TRBV10-3	TRBJ2-1	many	TGTGCCATCGGCGGGGGGGGGTATGAGCAGTTCTTC	CAIGGGGYEQFF
NA	TRBV18	TRBJ1-2	many	TGTGCCAGCTCACCACCATCAAAGGGCCCCCTCTACACCTTC	CASSPPSKGPLYTF
TRBD2	TRBV24-1	TRBJ2-1	many	TGTGCCACCAGCGACACGGGGGGATACAATGAGCAGTTCTTC	CATSDTGGYNEQFF
TRBD2	TRBV29-1	TRBJ2-1	many	TGCAGCGTTCCTAGCGGGGGGTTTGCCTACAATGAGCAGTTCTTC	CSVPSGGFAYNEQFF
NA	TRBV20-1	TRBJ1-1	few	TGCAGTGCAACTGGACGCTACGCTGAAGCTTTCTTT	CSATGRYAEAFF
TRBD1	TRBV27	TRBJ1-4	many	TGTGCCAGCAAGGGATCAGACAGGGGGCCCGAAAAACTGTTTTTT	CASKGSDRGPEKLFF
NA	TRBV20-1	TRBJ2-7	many	TGCAGTGCTAGAGATTTCAGGGGCACCTACGAGCAGTACTTC	CSARDFRGTYEQYF
NA	TRBV6-6	TRBJ1-6	many	TGTGCCAGCAGCCTCGTATTTGGGGGCGAAGGTTCACCCCTCCACTTT	CASSLVFGGEGSPLHF